The clone carrying this TCR beta chain turned up a few times. TCRdb ran MiXCR on the RT-PCR reads and lists one entry per CDR3 protein. This table has around 200,000 distinct CDR3 sequences, around 9% appearing once. The entry originates in a study of response to subunit inactivated influenza vaccine. The CDR3 has 14 amino acids. Germline V gene sequence: CDR1 SGHRS, CDR2 YFSETQ. Losses at the gene ends were 7 bases for V and 1 base for J; bases not matched to a gene: 5. This sequence joins TRBV5-1 and TRBJ1-1; TRBD1 matches at 9 bases. The material sequenced was non-naive T cells sorted from PBMCs, taken on the day of vaccination. The TCR comes from a man aged 45 to 65 who received an inactivated influenza vaccine. Here the CDR3 DNA reads TGCGCCAGCGCACAGGGGGCGGGGAACACTGAAGCTTTCTTT. The encoded protein is CASAQGAGNTEAFF.